These T cell receptor beta chains were read from a single sample in a study of OX40 agonist ivuxolimab in advanced cancers. Assay: immunoSEQ multiplex PCR; the TCRdb copy retains only in-frame clones and omits some. This table has 30,000 to 40,000 clones, under 85% appearing once. The material sequenced was CD4+ or CD8+ T cells sorted from blood, taken in a trial of the OX40 agonist ivuxolimab. Every receptor here comes from an adult with an advanced solid tumor such as melanoma, head and neck, liver or kidney cancer. Each CDR3 is given with its conserved first and last residue. The D gene is left open where the match is weak. The listing skips clone size in some rows; elsewhere it reads once, few, many or a size class.

V gene	clone size	J gene	D gene	CDR3 protein	CDR3 DNA
TRBV5-1	.	TRBJ2-5	.	CASSLAAVQETQYF	TGCGCCAGCAGCTTGGCGGCAGTGCAAGAGACCCAGTACTTC
TRBV11-1	.	TRBJ2-6	TRBD2	CASSLGAGVGANVLTF	TGTGCCAGCAGCTTAGGGGCGGGGGTTGGGGCCAACGTCCTGACTTTC
TRBV6-5	.	TRBJ2-5	TRBD1	CASRRTGEETQYF	TGTGCCAGCAGACGGACAGGGGAAGAGACCCAGTACTTC
TRBV30	once	TRBJ2-7	.	CAWSDLYEQYF	TGTGCCTGGAGTGACCTATACGAGCAGTACTTC
TRBV6-1	.	TRBJ2-1	TRBD2	CASSDRLAGNNEQFF	TGTGCCAGCAGTGACCGGCTAGCGGGGAACAATGAGCAGTTCTTC
TRBV5-8	.	TRBJ2-3	TRBD2	CASSLAGIAGGTDTQYF	TGTGCCAGCAGCTTGGCCGGCATAGCGGGGGGCACAGATACGCAGTATTTT
TRBV5-1	.	TRBJ1-5	.	CASSLGGGNQPQHF	TGCGCCAGCAGCTTGGGGGGCGGCAATCAGCCCCAGCATTTT
TRBV5-6	.	TRBJ2-5	TRBD2	CASSTLTSGRKETQYF	TGTGCCAGCAGCACCCTTACTAGCGGAAGAAAAGAGACCCAGTACTTC
TRBV5-6	.	TRBJ2-7	.	CASSLLTSTYEQYF	TGTGCCAGCAGCTTGCTGACTTCTACCTACGAGCAGTACTTC
TRBV18	.	TRBJ1-4	.	CASSSRRNEKLFF	TGTGCCAGCTCAAGCCGGAGAAATGAAAAACTGTTTTTT
TRBV18	.	TRBJ1-3	.	CASSPADSISGNTIYF	TGTGCCAGCTCACCAGCGGACAGTATCTCTGGAAACACCATATATTTT
TRBV7-6	.	TRBJ2-5	TRBD2	CASSSPAGGETQYF	TGTGCCAGCAGCTCCCCGGCGGGGGGGGAGACCCAGTACTTC
TRBV9	medium-sized	TRBJ2-7	TRBD1	CASSGQGAYEQYF	TGTGCCAGCAGCGGCCAGGGGGCTTACGAGCAGTACTTC
TRBV15	.	TRBJ2-1	TRBD2	CATSREATSLSNEQFF	TGTGCCACCAGCAGAGAGGCGACTAGCCTAAGCAATGAGCAGTTCTTC
TRBV4-2	.	TRBJ2-7	.	CASSPPGAGEQYF	TGTGCCAGCAGCCCTCCGGGGGCAGGAGAGCAGTACTTC
TRBV27	.	TRBJ1-1	.	CASSQKRGGTEAFF	TGTGCCAGCAGTCAAAAAAGGGGAGGTACTGAAGCTTTCTTT
TRBV9	once	TRBJ2-7	TRBD2	CASSVGDSGRAYEQYF	TGTGCCAGCAGCGTAGGGGACAGCGGGAGGGCCTACGAGCAGTACTTC
TRBV28	.	TRBJ2-7	.	CASRGQKGSYEQYF	TGTGCCAGCAGGGGGCAGAAGGGGTCCTACGAGCAGTACTTC
TRBV7-2	few	TRBJ2-7	TRBD2	CASSSGGSGGGDYEQYF	TGTGCCAGCAGCTCAGGAGGTAGCGGGGGGGGTGACTACGAGCAGTACTTC
TRBV7-6	.	TRBJ1-5	.	CASSAGWWRGSNQPQHF	TGTGCCAGCAGCGCCGGCTGGTGGCGGGGGAGCAATCAGCCCCAGCATTTT
TRBV4-2	.	TRBJ1-1	.	CASSQAVAAFF	TGTGCCAGCAGCCAAGCAGTTGCAGCTTTCTTT
TRBV19	.	TRBJ2-4	.	CASSFQSQNIQYF	TGTGCCAGTAGTTTTCAGAGTCAAAACATTCAGTACTTC
TRBV28	.	TRBJ1-4	.	CASSFLGLNEKLFF	TGTGCCAGCAGTTTTTTAGGCCTTAATGAAAAACTGTTTTTT
TRBV6-6	.	TRBJ2-4	.	CASSYSSGTGIQYF	TGTGCCAGCAGTTACTCATCAGGGACCGGCATTCAGTACTTC
TRBV15	.	TRBJ2-1	TRBD1	CATSSRDSNEQFF	TGTGCCACCAGCAGCCGGGACAGTAATGAGCAGTTCTTC
TRBV7-9	.	TRBJ2-5	TRBD2	CASSKGTSGPQETQYF	TGTGCCAGCAGCAAGGGGACTAGCGGGCCCCAAGAGACCCAGTACTTC
TRBV5-1	.	TRBJ2-6	.	CASSPARLAKTTGANVLTF	TGCGCCAGCAGTCCAGCCCGGCTAGCGAAAACGACTGGGGCCAACGTCCTGACTTTC
TRBV7-9	.	TRBJ1-4	TRBD1	CASSLYHRGEGEKLFF	TGTGCCAGCAGCCTATATCACAGGGGGGAAGGAGAAAAACTGTTTTTT
TRBV5-1	.	TRBJ1-1	.	CASSLEEAGWTEAFF	TGCGCCAGCAGCTTGGAGGAGGCAGGGTGGACTGAAGCTTTCTTT
TRBV27	.	TRBJ1-4	.	CASRSAGTSGEKLFF	TGTGCCAGCAGGTCCGCCGGGACATCGGGGGAAAAACTGTTTTTT
TRBV7-3	few	TRBJ2-7	TRBD2	CASSSLTGGPGEQYF	TGTGCCAGCAGCTCCCTTACGGGAGGGCCGGGGGAGCAGTACTTC
TRBV4-1	.	TRBJ1-2	.	CASCPSRNYGYTF	TGTGCCAGCTGCCCCAGTAGGAACTATGGCTACACCTTC
TRBV16	few	TRBJ1-2	.	CASSPKQGIHTF	TGTGCCAGCAGCCCAAAACAGGGAATCCACACCTTC
TRBV28	few	TRBJ2-1	.	CASGLVGGYNEQFF	TGTGCCAGCGGTTTAGTGGGGGGCTACAATGAGCAGTTCTTC
TRBV6-6	.	TRBJ1-2	.	CASSQGNYGYTF	TGTGCCAGCAGTCAGGGAAACTATGGCTACACCTTC
TRBV2	.	TRBJ2-1	TRBD2	CASSHSGRDDNEQFF	TGTGCCAGCAGTCATAGCGGGAGGGACGACAATGAGCAGTTCTTC
TRBV6-5	.	TRBJ2-3	.	CASSLTDTQYF	TGTGCCAGCAGCCTTACAGATACGCAGTATTTT